This is a list of T cell receptor beta chains from one sample in a study of STAT5B mutations in CD4+ large granular lymphocyte leukemia. Method: immunoSEQ multiplex PCR; TCRdb's copy keeps in-frame clones and lacks some. The sample includes roughly 29,000 clones, about four fifths of them seen just once. The sample consisted of CD4+ T cells from blood buffy coats. The source is a human donor in good health. CDR3s include the opening cysteine and the closing phenylalanine or tryptophan. The order of the fields is CDR3 DNA, CDR3 protein, J gene, clone size, V gene, D gene. A D gene is named only where the DNA matches it firmly. Clone sizes are given selectively: once, few, many, or a class where the clone is expanded.

CDR3 DNA: TGTGCCAGCAGTGTGATGCCATACGAGCAGTACTTC
CDR3 protein: CASSVMPYEQYF
J gene: TRBJ2-7
clone size: few
V gene: TRBV2
D gene: NA

CDR3 DNA: TGTGCCAGCTCACCGAGCCGACAGTTTGAAGCTTTCTTT
CDR3 protein: CASSPSRQFEAFF
J gene: TRBJ1-1
clone size: NA
V gene: TRBV18
D gene: NA

CDR3 DNA: TGTGCCAGCAGCTATTTAGCGGGAGGTAACACAGATACGCAGTATTTT
CDR3 protein: CASSYLAGGNTDTQYF
J gene: TRBJ2-3
clone size: NA
V gene: TRBV14
D gene: TRBD2

CDR3 DNA: TGTGCCAGCAGCGGAGGACTAGCGGGAGGGCCGAGGCAAGAGACCCAGTACTTC
CDR3 protein: CASSGGLAGGPRQETQYF
J gene: TRBJ2-5
clone size: NA
V gene: TRBV5-6
D gene: TRBD2

CDR3 DNA: TGTGCCAGCAGTGAGCGGGCCTATGGCTACACCTTC
CDR3 protein: CASSERAYGYTF
J gene: TRBJ1-2
clone size: NA
V gene: TRBV6-1
D gene: NA

CDR3 DNA: TGTGCCAGTAGCCCGGGACTAGCGGCCGGGGAGCTGTTTTTT
CDR3 protein: CASSPGLAAGELFF
J gene: TRBJ2-2
clone size: NA
V gene: TRBV19
D gene: TRBD2

CDR3 DNA: TGCGCCAGCAGCACGGGACTAGCGGGAGTCTTTGGGGCCAACGTCCTGACTTTC
CDR3 protein: CASSTGLAGVFGANVLTF
J gene: TRBJ2-6
clone size: NA
V gene: TRBV5-1
D gene: TRBD2

CDR3 DNA: TGTGCCAGCAGCTTTGGGAGTCCCGGCGAGCAGTACTTC
CDR3 protein: CASSFGSPGEQYF
J gene: TRBJ2-7
clone size: NA
V gene: TRBV7-9
D gene: NA

CDR3 DNA: TGTGCCAGCAGCAAAGGCTGGGGTTACGAGCAGTACTTC
CDR3 protein: CASSKGWGYEQYF
J gene: TRBJ2-7
clone size: NA
V gene: TRBV7-8
D gene: NA

CDR3 DNA: TGTGCTAGCAGCTTAGGTAGAAACAATGAGCAGTTCTTC
CDR3 protein: CASSLGRNNEQFF
J gene: TRBJ2-1
clone size: once
V gene: TRBV7-7
D gene: NA